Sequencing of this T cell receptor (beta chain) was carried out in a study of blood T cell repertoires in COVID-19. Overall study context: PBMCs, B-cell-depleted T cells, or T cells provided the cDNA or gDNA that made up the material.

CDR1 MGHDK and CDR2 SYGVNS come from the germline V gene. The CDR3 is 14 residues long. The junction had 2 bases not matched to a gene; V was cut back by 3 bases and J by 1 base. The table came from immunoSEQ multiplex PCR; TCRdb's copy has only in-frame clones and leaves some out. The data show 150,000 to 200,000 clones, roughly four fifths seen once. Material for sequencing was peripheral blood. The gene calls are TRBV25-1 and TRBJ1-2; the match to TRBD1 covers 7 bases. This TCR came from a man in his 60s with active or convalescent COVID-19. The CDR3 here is CASSDWDSNYGYTF. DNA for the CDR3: TGTGCCAGCAGTGATTGGGACAGTAACTATGGCTACACCTTC.